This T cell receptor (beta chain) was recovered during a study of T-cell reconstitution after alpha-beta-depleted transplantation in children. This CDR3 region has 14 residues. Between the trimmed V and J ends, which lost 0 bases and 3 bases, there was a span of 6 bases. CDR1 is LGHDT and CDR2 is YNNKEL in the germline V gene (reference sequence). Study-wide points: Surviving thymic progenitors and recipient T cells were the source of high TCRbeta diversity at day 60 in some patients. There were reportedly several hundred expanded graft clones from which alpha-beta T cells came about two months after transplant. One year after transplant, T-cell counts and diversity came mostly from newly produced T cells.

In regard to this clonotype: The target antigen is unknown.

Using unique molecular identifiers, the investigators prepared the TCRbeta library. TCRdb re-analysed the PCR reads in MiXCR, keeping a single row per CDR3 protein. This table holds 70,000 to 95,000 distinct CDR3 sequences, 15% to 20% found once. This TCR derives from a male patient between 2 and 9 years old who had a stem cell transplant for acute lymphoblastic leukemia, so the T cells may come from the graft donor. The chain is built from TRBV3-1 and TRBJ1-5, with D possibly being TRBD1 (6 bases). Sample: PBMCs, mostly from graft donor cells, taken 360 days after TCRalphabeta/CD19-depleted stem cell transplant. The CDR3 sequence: CASSQEGANQPQHF. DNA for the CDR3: TGTGCCAGCAGCCAAGAGGGGGCCAATCAGCCCCAGCATTTT.